This T cell receptor beta chain derives from a study of T-cell reconstitution after alpha-beta-depleted transplantation in children. The CDR3 loop spans 12 amino acids. Study-level results: The main origin of T-cell counts and diversity one year after transplant was newly produced T cells. It was reported that alpha-beta T cells came from several hundred expanded graft clones (about two months after transplant).

This clonotype was seen many times. Its antigen is unknown. The junction shows a germline mismatch at one end, possibly a read error. The TCRbeta library was prepared with unique molecular identifiers. TCRdb processed the PCR reads anew with MiXCR; each CDR3 protein has one entry. The data show a few hundred thousand distinct CDR3 sequences, about 25% seen once. This receptor was identified in a girl aged 2 to 9 with Fanconi anemia, due to receive a stem cell transplant. The V call is TRBV12-3 or TRBV12-4, the J call TRBJ1-2; tentatively, D is TRBD1 (5 bases). The sequencing used PBMCs, collected before TCRalphabeta/CD19-depleted stem cell transplant. This chain's CDR3 is CASSLGGGGYTF. CDR3 sequence (DNA): TGCGCCAGCAGCTTGGGGGGAGGTGGCTACACCTTC.